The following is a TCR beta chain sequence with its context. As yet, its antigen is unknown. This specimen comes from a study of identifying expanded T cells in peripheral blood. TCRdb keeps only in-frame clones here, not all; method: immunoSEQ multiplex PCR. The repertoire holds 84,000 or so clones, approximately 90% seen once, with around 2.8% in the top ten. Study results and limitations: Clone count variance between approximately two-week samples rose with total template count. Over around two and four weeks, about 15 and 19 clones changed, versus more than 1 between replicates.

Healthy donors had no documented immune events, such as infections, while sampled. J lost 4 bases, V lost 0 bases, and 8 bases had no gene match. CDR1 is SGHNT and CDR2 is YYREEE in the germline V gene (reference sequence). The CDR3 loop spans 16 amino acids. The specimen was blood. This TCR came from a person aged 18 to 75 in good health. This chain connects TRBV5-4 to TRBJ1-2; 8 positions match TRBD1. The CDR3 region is CASSLEYSGGSYGYTF. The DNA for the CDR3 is TGTGCCAGCAGCTTGGAATACTCAGGGGGCTCCTATGGCTACACCTTC.